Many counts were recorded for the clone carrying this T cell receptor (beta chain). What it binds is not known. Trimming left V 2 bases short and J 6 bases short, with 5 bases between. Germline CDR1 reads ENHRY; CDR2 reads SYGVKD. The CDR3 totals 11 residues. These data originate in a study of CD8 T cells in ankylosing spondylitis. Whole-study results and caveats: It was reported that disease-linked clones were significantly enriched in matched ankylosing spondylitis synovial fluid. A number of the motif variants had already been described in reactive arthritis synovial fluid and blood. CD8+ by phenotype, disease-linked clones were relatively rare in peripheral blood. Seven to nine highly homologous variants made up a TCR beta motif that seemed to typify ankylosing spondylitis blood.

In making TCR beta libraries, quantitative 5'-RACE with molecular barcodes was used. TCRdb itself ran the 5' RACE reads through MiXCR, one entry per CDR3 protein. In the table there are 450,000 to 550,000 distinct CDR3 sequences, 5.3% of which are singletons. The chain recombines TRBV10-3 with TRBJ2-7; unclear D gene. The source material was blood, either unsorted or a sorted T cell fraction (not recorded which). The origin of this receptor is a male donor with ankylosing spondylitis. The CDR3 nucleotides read TGTGCCATCAGTGAGGGTTTCGAGCAGTACTTC. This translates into CAISEGFEQYF.